This TCR beta chain was sequenced in a study of blood T cell repertoires in COVID-19. Assay: immunoSEQ multiplex PCR; the TCRdb copy retains only in-frame clones and omits some. In the table there are under 200,000 clones, about four fifths of which are singletons. V lost 5 bases to trimming and J lost 7 bases, with 18 bases between them. Germline V lookup: CDR1 SGHAT, CDR2 FQNNGV. This CDR3 is built from 15 residues. V is TRBV11-2 and J is TRBJ2-4; a possible D gene is TRBD1 (6 bases). The sample was PBMCs or T cells enriched from blood (not recorded which). This receptor was taken from a man between 45 and 60 years old who had recovered from COVID-19. The DNA for the CDR3 is TGTGCCAGCAGCCCATTACAGGGATTGGCTAACATTCAGTACTTC. Translated: CASSPLQGLANIQYF.